This T cell receptor beta chain was captured by sequencing in a study of cytomegalovirus exposure and HLA in healthy donors. Regarding the study as a whole: As a later analysis revealed, the rate of TCR association differed by HLA locus, with DRB1 most and HLA-C fewest.

This clone was found once. Its antigen remains unidentified. CDR1 is MNHNY, CDR2 SVGAGI, per germline (reference sequence). Trimming left V 6 bases short and J 1 base short, with 9 bases between. The CDR3 is made up of 14 amino acids. This PCR relied on a set of 60 Vbeta primers and 13 Jbeta primers. Here immunoSEQ multiplex PCR was the method, and the copy in TCRdb shows in-frame clones only, minus some. The data hold about 160,000 clones, with around 72% observed a single time. The sequenced sample was PBMCs. The TCR was taken from a man aged 35 to 55 in good health and CMV-seropositive. The rearrangement links TRBV6-6 to TRBJ2-2; D is possibly TRBD2 (6 bases). CDR3 bases: TGTGCCAGCAGGACGGGACTGAACACCGGGGAGCTGTTTTTT. Translating it yields CASRTGLNTGELFF.